These T cell receptor beta chains were read from a single sample in a study of T cell repertoires in aging, cancer and after chemotherapy. Each CDR3 protein gets one entry after TCRdb re-called the multiplex PCR reads with MiXCR. The table shows 9,000 to 9,500 distinct CDR3 sequences, with 34% occurring only once. The sequenced material came from blood. These receptors were taken from a human donor in good health. Both conserved end residues are part of each CDR3. Each record gives: CDR3 length, J gene, clone size, D gene, V gene, CDR3 protein, CDR3 DNA. A D gene is named only where the DNA matches it firmly. Expanded clones get a size class; other rows say once, few or many, or leave the size out.

13 | TRBJ1-6 | - | - | TRBV20-1 | CSARSSYNSPLHF | TGCAGTGCTCGGTCCTCCTATAATTCACCCCTCCACTTT
14 | TRBJ1-6 | - | - | TRBV7-3 | CASSLTGRDSPPHF | TGTGCCAGCAGCTTAACAGGGAGGGACTCACCCCCCCACTTT
15 | TRBJ1-2 | few | TRBD1 | TRBV6-5 | CASSTRTGGIYGYTF | TGTGCCAGCAGTACCAGGACAGGGGGGATCTATGGCTACACCTTC
16 | TRBJ2-1 | - | - | TRBV4-1 | CASSQDGGVAYNEQFF | TGCGCCAGCAGCCAAGATGGCGGGGTGGCCTACAATGAGCAGTTCTTC
12 | TRBJ2-3 | few | - | TRBV6-5 | CARGRGKDTQYF | TGTGCCAGGGGAAGGGGGAAGGATACGCAGTATTTT
16 | TRBJ2-2 | - | TRBD1 | TRBV4-1 | CASSHQTGGRAGELFF | TGCGCCAGCAGCCATCAAACAGGGGGCCGGGCCGGGGAGCTGTTTTTT
15 | TRBJ1-1 | few | - | TRBV30 | CAWSVEVAGNTEAFF | TGTGCCTGGAGTGTAGAAGTTGCAGGGAACACTGAAGCTTTCTTT
16 | TRBJ1-2 | - | - | TRBV2 | CASSENPTSRNYGYTF | TGTGCCAGCAGTGAAAACCCGACGTCCAGGAACTATGGCTACACCTTC
14 | TRBJ1-2 | - | - | TRBV5-6 | CASSFADSLRGYTF | TGTGCCAGCAGCTTCGCAGACTCCCTTAGAGGCTACACCTTC
15 | TRBJ2-3 | - | TRBD1 | TRBV6-4 | CASSEQGQGADTQYF | TGTGCCAGCAGTGAACAGGGACAGGGGGCTGATACGCAGTATTTT
16 | TRBJ2-2 | - | - | TRBV4-3 | CASSLEGTRGTGELFF | TGCGCCAGCAGCTTGGAGGGCACTCGGGGCACCGGGGAGCTGTTTTTT
14 | TRBJ1-1 | - | - | TRBV27 | CASSYNLQWAEAFF | TGTGCCAGCTCCTACAATCTTCAGTGGGCTGAAGCTTTCTTT
14 | TRBJ1-2 | - | - | TRBV5-1 | CASSLVGSRDGYTF | TGCGCCAGCAGCTTGGTAGGGAGTCGAGATGGCTACACCTTC
16 | TRBJ2-2 | few | - | TRBV6-5 | CASSYYRISNTGELFF | TGTGCCAGCAGTTACTACAGGATCTCGAACACCGGGGAGCTGTTTTTT
14 | TRBJ2-1 | few | - | TRBV6-5 | CASSYGGGTNEQFF | TGTGCCAGCAGTTACGGGGGCGGAACCAATGAGCAGTTCTTC
12 | TRBJ2-3 | few | - | TRBV6-5 | CASRTITDTQYF | TGTGCCAGCCGGACTATCACAGATACGCAGTATTTT
12 | TRBJ2-1 | few | - | TRBV12-3/TRBV12-4 | CASSLEGRFGFF | TGTGCCAGCAGTTTGGAGGGTCGTTTTGGGTTCTTC
14 | TRBJ2-7 | - | - | TRBV7-6 | CASSLAPGTYEQYF | TGTGCCAGCAGCTTAGCGCCTGGTACCTACGAGCAGTACTTC
14 | TRBJ1-5 | few | - | TRBV28 | CASALGGAGQPQHF | TGTGCCAGCGCTTTGGGGGGGGCGGGTCAGCCCCAGCATTTT
13 | TRBJ2-3 | few | - | TRBV20-1 | CSARDLRADTQYF | TGCAGTGCTAGAGATCTAAGGGCAGATACGCAGTATTTT
17 | TRBJ1-5 | - | - | TRBV19 | CASSIAGPSLSNQPQHF | TGTGCCAGTAGTATAGCGGGACCCTCACTTAGCAATCAGCCCCAGCATTTT
13 | TRBJ1-1 | few | - | TRBV6-5 | CASTDQMNTEAFF | TGTGCCAGCACCGACCAGATGAACACTGAAGCTTTCTTT
12 | TRBJ1-1 | few | - | TRBV5-6 | CASSWSEAEAFF | TGTGCCAGCAGCTGGTCGGAGGCTGAAGCTTTCTTT
14 | TRBJ1-5 | - | - | TRBV18 | CASSPGNSGQPQHF | TGTGCCAGCTCACCAGGAAATTCGGGTCAGCCCCAGCATTTT
18 | TRBJ1-3 | - | - | TRBV12-3/TRBV12-4 | CASSPGKPGHSSGNTIYF | TGTGCCAGCAGTCCGGGAAAACCGGGACACAGCTCTGGAAACACCATATATTTT
21 | TRBJ2-1 | - | - | TRBV13 | CASSLALIPEELGVVYNEQFF | TGTGCCAGCAGCTTAGCCCTGATCCCGGAAGAGCTCGGCGTTGTATACAATGAGCAGTTCTTC
14 | TRBJ1-1 | few | - | TRBV7-2 | CASSLVGANTEAFF | TGTGCCAGCAGCTTAGTAGGAGCGAACACTGAAGCTTTCTTT
14 | TRBJ2-1 | - | TRBD1 | TRBV5-6 | CASSLLGGWNEQLF | TGTGCCAGCAGCTTGTTAGGGGGCTGGAATGAGCAGTTATTC
14 | TRBJ2-2 | - | - | TRBV5-6 | CASSSGSYTGELFF | TGTGCCAGCAGCTCGGGGTCATACACCGGGGAGCTGTTTTTT
13 | TRBJ1-6 | once | - | TRBV12-5 | CASGLGAGSPLHF | TGTGCTAGTGGTTTGGGAGCAGGGTCACCCCTCCACTTT
16 | TRBJ1-5 | - | - | TRBV7-6 | CASSLAGGRVGQPQHF | TGTGCCAGCAGCCTTGCTGGGGGGCGGGTCGGTCAGCCCCAGCATTTT
16 | TRBJ2-3 | - | - | TRBV24-1 | CATSDLQFGGTDTQYF | TGTGCCACCAGTGATTTGCAATTCGGTGGGACAGATACGCAGTATTTT
14 | TRBJ2-3 | - | TRBD2 | TRBV6-4 | CASSRGGDTDTQYF | TGTGCCAGCAGTCGCGGGGGGGACACAGATACGCAGTATTTT
16 | TRBJ1-2 | few | TRBD1 | TRBV20-1 | CSAPPPQTGGVGGYTF | TGCAGTGCCCCACCGCCCCAAACAGGGGGAGTCGGTGGCTACACCTTC
14 | TRBJ2-3 | few | - | TRBV19 | CASTPGGFPDTQYF | TGTGCCAGTACCCCAGGCGGCTTCCCGGATACGCAGTATTTT
16 | TRBJ2-1 | - | TRBD1 | TRBV4-3 | CASSQTYGTGATEQFF | TGCGCCAGCAGCCAGACCTACGGGACAGGGGCGACTGAGCAGTTCTTC
16 | TRBJ2-2 | - | TRBD2 | TRBV6-2/TRBV6-3 | CASRGLAGGDTGELFF | TGTGCCAGCAGAGGACTAGCGGGGGGGGACACCGGGGAGCTGTTTTTT
15 | TRBJ2-1 | - | - | TRBV6-2/TRBV6-3 | CASSYSMNRNNEQFF | TGTGCCAGCAGTTACTCGATGAACAGGAACAATGAGCAGTTCTTC
13 | TRBJ1-5 | few | - | TRBV7-2 | CASSDGVNQPQHF | TGTGCCAGCAGCGATGGGGTGAATCAGCCCCAGCATTTT
18 | TRBJ2-7 | - | - | TRBV18 | CASSAPLLRDIPSYEQYF | TGTGCCAGCTCCGCCCCTCTCCTCCGGGACATCCCTTCCTACGAGCAGTACTTC
14 | TRBJ2-1 | few | - | TRBV7-3 | CASSLNAGYNEQFF | TGTGCCAGCAGCTTAAATGCGGGCTACAATGAGCAGTTCTTC
14 | TRBJ2-3 | few | - | TRBV29-1 | CSVSTAGRTDTQYF | TGCAGCGTATCGACAGCCGGTAGGACAGATACGCAGTATTTT
13 | TRBJ1-1 | - | - | TRBV6-4 | CAIRGSMNTEAFF | TGTGCCATCAGAGGGAGCATGAACACTGAAGCTTTCTTT
17 | TRBJ1-2 | - | - | TRBV4-2 | CASSPKVWAAANYGYTF | TGCGCCAGCAGCCCAAAAGTCTGGGCAGCAGCTAACTATGGCTACACCTTC
16 | TRBJ2-3 | - | - | TRBV6-5 | CAMGKGRHVSTDTQYF | TGTGCCATGGGGAAGGGCAGGCACGTTAGCACAGATACGCAGTATTTT
14 | TRBJ2-5 | - | - | TRBV7-2 | CASSPGGAQETQYF | TGTGCCAGCAGCCCTGGCGGGGCTCAAGAGACCCAGTACTTC
12 | TRBJ1-5 | few | - | TRBV20-1 | CSASGGGQPQHF | TGCAGTGCTAGTGGAGGAGGACAGCCCCAGCATTTT
14 | TRBJ1-1 | few | - | TRBV6-1 | CASSDTYGYTEAFF | TGTGCCAGCAGTGACACTTATGGATACACTGAAGCTTTCTTT
15 | TRBJ1-6 | - | - | TRBV20-1 | CSASPMGGTNSPLHF | TGCAGTGCTAGTCCAATGGGCGGGACTAATTCACCCCTCCACTTT
14 | TRBJ1-1 | few | - | TRBV28 | CASSLFHRNTEAFF | TGTGCCAGCAGCCTCTTTCATAGGAACACTGAAGCTTTCTTT
16 | TRBJ1-2 | few | TRBD1 | TRBV19 | CASSQPGQGASNGYTF | TGTGCCAGTAGTCAACCGGGACAGGGGGCTTCGAATGGCTACACCTTC
14 | TRBJ2-5 | few | TRBD2 | TRBV7-2 | CASSYAGEGETQYF | TGTGCCAGCAGCTACGCGGGGGAGGGAGAGACCCAGTACTTC
12 | TRBJ2-5 | - | - | TRBV19 | CASSLDRETQYF | TGTGCCAGCAGCTTGGACCGGGAGACCCAGTACTTC
13 | TRBJ1-1 | few | - | TRBV6-2/TRBV6-3 | CASSSGENTEAFF | TGTGCCAGCAGTTCGGGAGAGAACACTGAAGCTTTCTTT
12 | TRBJ2-1 | - | - | TRBV5-6 | CASSLVRNEQFF | TGTGCCAGCAGCTTGGTCCGCAATGAGCAGTTCTTC